The rows below give T cell receptor beta chains drawn from one sample of a study of read filtering for tumor transcriptome and immune sequencing. A single record per CDR3 protein comes from TCRdb applying MiXCR to the reads. The sample holds roughly 90,000 distinct CDR3 sequences, 20% to 25% seen once. Sequencing used a population of CD138-negative cells sorted from bone marrow. The source of these receptors is a donor over 35 with multiple myeloma. Each CDR3 is given with its conserved first and last residue. A D gene is named only where the DNA matches it firmly. Clone sizes are given selectively: once, few, many, or a class where the clone is expanded.

D	V	J	size	length	CDR3	DNA
TRBD1	TRBV20-1	TRBJ2-1	many	18	CSASPGQGFVSFYNEQFF	TGCAGTGCTTCCCCGGGACAGGGGTTTGTTTCTTTCTACAATGAGCAGTTCTTC
-	TRBV7-6	TRBJ2-2	-	11	CASTKSGELFF	TGTGCCAGCACCAAGAGCGGGGAGCTGTTTTTT
TRBD1	TRBV29-1	TRBJ1-5	few	12	CSASGTGQPQHF	TGCAGCGCCTCAGGGACAGGACAGCCCCAGCATTTT
-	TRBV2	TRBJ2-7	many	14	CASSEGSSLIEQYF	TGTGCCAGCAGTGAAGGTTCCAGTCTAATCGAGCAGTACTTC
-	TRBV7-2	TRBJ2-5	many	14	CASSLSEGAKTQYF	TGTGCCAGCAGCTTATCGGAGGGAGCGAAGACCCAGTACTTC
TRBD1	TRBV7-8	TRBJ1-3	once	16	CASSLIQGEGGNTIYF	TGTGCCAGCAGCTTAATACAGGGGGAAGGTGGAAACACCATATATTTT
-	TRBV29-1	TRBJ2-2	many	13	CSVYRGASGELFF	TGCAGCGTTTATCGGGGGGCCTCCGGGGAGCTGTTTTTT
-	TRBV28	TRBJ2-3	-	14	CASSKRSPTDTQYF	TGTGCCAGCAGTAAGCGGAGCCCCACAGATACGCAGTATTTT
-	TRBV6-2/TRBV6-3	TRBJ2-7	few	15	CASSYLPVGLSEQYF	TGTGCCAGCAGTTACTTGCCCGTCGGTCTCTCCGAGCAGTACTTC
TRBD1	TRBV19	TRBJ1-5	many	14	CASFPGQGNQPQHF	TGTGCCAGTTTCCCGGGACAGGGTAATCAGCCCCAGCATTTT
TRBD1	TRBV7-2	TRBJ2-6	many	18	CASSYRGQGAPGANVLTF	TGTGCCAGCAGCTATAGAGGGCAGGGGGCGCCGGGGGCCAACGTCCTGACTTTC
-	TRBV28	TRBJ1-3	many	15	CASRTTGRSGNTIYF	TGTGCCAGCAGGACCACAGGGCGCTCTGGAAACACCATATATTTT
-	TRBV7-3	TRBJ1-1	many	13	CASSTQVNTEAFF	TGTGCCAGCAGCACTCAAGTGAACACTGAAGCTTTCTTT
TRBD2	TRBV12-3/TRBV12-4	TRBJ2-1	many	15	CASRSLAGGYNEQFF	TGTGCCAGCAGGTCCCTAGCGGGGGGGTACAATGAGCAGTTCTTC
TRBD1	TRBV12-3/TRBV12-4	TRBJ1-3	-	14	CASSYTGTGSTIYF	TGTGCCAGCAGTTACACCGGGACAGGGTCCACCATATATTTT
-	TRBV5-1	TRBJ1-1	-	14	CASSLGGGDTEAFF	TGCGCCAGCAGCTTGGGGGGGGGAGACACTGAAGCTTTCTTT
-	TRBV6-1	TRBJ2-1	many	14	CASKPMTTYNEQFF	TGTGCCAGCAAGCCCATGACGACCTACAATGAGCAGTTCTTC